The rows below give T cell receptor beta chains drawn from one sample of a study of cytomegalovirus exposure and HLA in healthy donors. Produced via immunoSEQ multiplex PCR; TCRdb's table is partial and in-frame only. This table holds some 140,000 clones, approximately 61% found once. The sample consisted of PBMCs. The receptors were sampled from a human donor in good health. The CDR3 runs from the conserved cysteine through the conserved F or W. D genes are given only for firm matches. Only some rows state a clone size, as once, few, many or a class for expanded clones.

V: TRBV11-3; J: TRBJ1-4; D: .; size: few; DNA: TGTGCCAGCAGCTATCTCAATGAAAAACTGTTTTTT; CDR3: CASSYLNEKLFF
V: TRBV10-3; J: TRBJ1-5; D: .; size: .; DNA: TGTGCCATCAGAGGAGGACTTCTGGGCAATCAGCCCCAGCATTTT; CDR3: CAIRGGLLGNQPQHF
V: TRBV19; J: TRBJ1-1; D: .; size: few; DNA: TGTGCCAGTAGTTCTGGGTGGGCATATGAAGCTTTCTTT; CDR3: CASSSGWAYEAFF
V: TRBV2; J: TRBJ2-5; D: TRBD2; size: .; DNA: TGTGCCAGCAGTGGGGGACTAGCCCTACCGGAGACCCAGTACTTC; CDR3: CASSGGLALPETQYF
V: TRBV19; J: TRBJ1-5; D: .; size: .; DNA: TGTGCCAGTAGTCTGACACCAGGGCTAAGAAGCAATCAGCCCCAGCATTTT; CDR3: CASSLTPGLRSNQPQHF
V: TRBV6-1; J: TRBJ2-7; D: .; size: .; DNA: TGTGCCAGCAGTCCGCTGCAACCGAGGGAGCAGTACTTC; CDR3: CASSPLQPREQYF
V: TRBV7-9; J: TRBJ2-7; D: .; size: .; DNA: TGTGCCAGCAGCTTAGCACACTCCTACGAGCAGTACTTC; CDR3: CASSLAHSYEQYF
V: TRBV4-3; J: TRBJ2-1; D: TRBD2; size: .; DNA: TGCGCCAGCAGCCAGGGGACTAGCGGGCTCAATGAGCAGTTCTTC; CDR3: CASSQGTSGLNEQFF
V: TRBV7-6; J: TRBJ2-7; D: .; size: .; DNA: TGTGCCAGCAGCTTAGAGGGGAACGAGCAGTACTTC; CDR3: CASSLEGNEQYF
V: TRBV15; J: TRBJ2-7; D: .; size: few; DNA: TGTGCCACCAGCAGAGGGCCCCCGGGCCAGGGAATGGAGTCCTACGAGCAGTACTTC; CDR3: CATSRGPPGQGMESYEQYF
V: TRBV5-1; J: TRBJ2-1; D: TRBD2; size: .; DNA: TGCGCCAGCAGCTTGTCGGGGGAGGGTTACAATGAGCAGTTCTTC; CDR3: CASSLSGEGYNEQFF
V: TRBV28; J: TRBJ1-1; D: TRBD1; size: once; DNA: TGTGCCAGCAGTCCCGGGACAGTCCCCGTGAACACTGAAGCTTTCTTT; CDR3: CASSPGTVPVNTEAFF
V: TRBV7-9; J: TRBJ2-7; D: TRBD1; size: .; DNA: TGTGCCAGCAGCTTCCAGGGGGTGTACGAGCAGTACTTC; CDR3: CASSFQGVYEQYF
V: TRBV27; J: TRBJ1-4; D: .; size: few; DNA: TGTGCCAGCAGCCGCGGGACAACTAATGAAAAACTGTTTTTT; CDR3: CASSRGTTNEKLFF
V: TRBV29-1; J: TRBJ2-1; D: TRBD1; size: .; DNA: TGCAGCGTTGCGGGACAGGGGGATGAGCAGTTCTTC; CDR3: CSVAGQGDEQFF
V: TRBV18; J: TRBJ2-3; D: .; size: few; DNA: TGTGCCAGCTCATCCGAGCATACGCAGTATTTT; CDR3: CASSSEHTQYF
V: TRBV6-5; J: TRBJ1-2; D: TRBD1; size: .; DNA: TGTGCCAGCAGGGACAGGTTTAAGCGTGACTATGGCTACACCTTC; CDR3: CASRDRFKRDYGYTF
V: TRBV6-1; J: TRBJ2-2; D: .; size: few; DNA: TGTGCCAGCAGTGAAGGGAGGGCTTACGGCGGGGAGCTGTTTTTT; CDR3: CASSEGRAYGGELFF
V: TRBV5-1; J: TRBJ1-1; D: .; size: .; DNA: TGCGCCAGCGGACGGACAGATGGGAACACTGAAGCTTTCTTT; CDR3: CASGRTDGNTEAFF
V: TRBV5-1; J: TRBJ2-7; D: TRBD2; size: .; DNA: TGCGCCAGCAGCTTGGGGGCCGGGAGGGACTACGAGCAGTACTTC; CDR3: CASSLGAGRDYEQYF
V: TRBV19; J: TRBJ1-2; D: TRBD1; size: .; DNA: TGTGCCAGTAGTACCCGGACAGGAAAAAAAGCGGATGGCTACACCTTC; CDR3: CASSTRTGKKADGYTF
V: TRBV15; J: TRBJ2-7; D: .; size: .; DNA: TGTGCCACCAGCAGAGACCCCAACTACGAGCAGTACTTC; CDR3: CATSRDPNYEQYF
V: TRBV29-1; J: TRBJ2-3; D: .; size: .; DNA: TGCAGCGTTGAAAAGGGGATTCGGACAGATACGCAGTATTTT; CDR3: CSVEKGIRTDTQYF
V: TRBV4-1; J: TRBJ2-3; D: TRBD2; size: once; DNA: TGCGCCAGCAGCCAAGGGGCTCGGGGCGGGAGGGCCACAGATACGCAGTATTTT; CDR3: CASSQGARGGRATDTQYF
V: TRBV28; J: TRBJ2-3; D: TRBD2; size: .; DNA: TGTGCCAGCAGGCCGGGGACTAGCGTTCCAGATACGCAGTATTTT; CDR3: CASRPGTSVPDTQYF
V: TRBV15; J: TRBJ2-1; D: TRBD2; size: .; DNA: TGTGCCACCAGCAGAGTATGGGGTAGCGGGAGTTCTGAGCAGTTCTTC; CDR3: CATSRVWGSGSSEQFF
V: TRBV7-3; J: TRBJ2-5; D: .; size: .; DNA: TGTGCCAGCAGCTTAAACGGACTCGAAGAGACCCAGTACTTC; CDR3: CASSLNGLEETQYF
V: TRBV7-2; J: TRBJ1-5; D: .; size: .; DNA: TGTGCCAGCAGCTTAGCCCCTCAGGGTAATCAGCCCCAGCATTTT; CDR3: CASSLAPQGNQPQHF
V: TRBV28; J: TRBJ2-1; D: .; size: few; DNA: TGTGCCAGCAGGGGCCGCGCTTTGAAGAGCTCCTACAATGAGCAGTTCTTC; CDR3: CASRGRALKSSYNEQFF
V: TRBV7-6; J: TRBJ1-5; D: .; size: .; DNA: TGTGCCAGCAGCTTAGGGCCCCGACAGAACCAGCCCCAGCATTTT; CDR3: CASSLGPRQNQPQHF
V: TRBV6-1; J: TRBJ2-1; D: .; size: few; DNA: TGTGCCAGCAGTGCTATCTATGAGCAGTTCTTC; CDR3: CASSAIYEQFF
V: TRBV18; J: TRBJ2-1; D: TRBD2; size: .; DNA: TGTGCCAGCTCACCAAGCTGGCGGGAGAGTACCTACAATGAGCAGTTCTTC; CDR3: CASSPSWRESTYNEQFF
V: TRBV14; J: TRBJ1-1; D: .; size: .; DNA: TGTGCCAGCAGCCAGGTCCAGGGATCCGTCACTGAAGCTTTCTTT; CDR3: CASSQVQGSVTEAFF
V: TRBV2; J: TRBJ2-1; D: .; size: .; DNA: TGTGCCAGCAGTCCCCGTACGACTTACAATGAGCAGTTCTTC; CDR3: CASSPRTTYNEQFF
V: TRBV19; J: TRBJ2-3; D: TRBD2; size: .; DNA: TGTGCCAGTAGTGCAACCGGGACTAGCGGCGGCACAGATACGCAGTATTTT; CDR3: CASSATGTSGGTDTQYF
V: TRBV6-5; J: TRBJ1-2; D: TRBD1; size: .; DNA: TGTGCCAGCAGCTTGGGGACAGGGGATGGCTACACCTTC; CDR3: CASSLGTGDGYTF